The rows below give T cell receptor beta chains drawn from one sample of a study of blood T cell repertoires in COVID-19. The assay was immunoSEQ multiplex PCR, and TCRdb's table has in-frame clones only and misses some. Counted here are tens of thousands of clones, roughly 82% occurring once; the ten biggest clones make up 1.8%. The material sequenced was peripheral blood. The receptors come from a woman aged 55-75 years with acute or convalescent COVID-19. Both conserved end residues are part of each CDR3. D genes are given only for firm matches. Size is omitted from some rows. Given values are once, few, many or a class for expanded clones.

v_gene: TRBV7-2; j_gene: TRBJ1-2; abundance: -; d_gene: TRBD1; CDR3nt: TGTGCCAGCAGCTCTGACAGGGGGCTGGAGGTCTATGGCTACACCTTC; CDR3aa: CASSSDRGLEVYGYTF
v_gene: TRBV7-6; j_gene: TRBJ1-6; abundance: -; d_gene: TRBD1; CDR3nt: TGTGCCAGCAGTTCCGGGACAGGGGAATCACCCCTCCACTTT; CDR3aa: CASSSGTGESPLHF
v_gene: TRBV5-6; j_gene: TRBJ1-2; abundance: -; d_gene: -; CDR3nt: TGTGCCAGCAGCTTGGCCCCGACATCTAACTATGGCTACACCTTC; CDR3aa: CASSLAPTSNYGYTF
v_gene: TRBV5-1; j_gene: TRBJ2-1; abundance: -; d_gene: TRBD2; CDR3nt: TGCGCCAGCAGTATAGGACTAGAGTACAATGAGCAGTTCTTC; CDR3aa: CASSIGLEYNEQFF
v_gene: TRBV5-1; j_gene: TRBJ2-3; abundance: -; d_gene: TRBD1; CDR3nt: TGCGCCAGCACTCAAGGGGGCGTTGGTGGAGATACGCAGTATTTT; CDR3aa: CASTQGGVGGDTQYF
v_gene: TRBV24-1; j_gene: TRBJ2-7; abundance: few; d_gene: -; CDR3nt: TGTGCCACCAGTGATCGTACAGGGCTCCCGTACTTC; CDR3aa: CATSDRTGLPYF
v_gene: TRBV5-1; j_gene: TRBJ2-1; abundance: once; d_gene: -; CDR3nt: TGCGCCAGCAGCTTGCTAGGGGAAAGCTCCTACAATGAGCAGTTCTTC; CDR3aa: CASSLLGESSYNEQFF
v_gene: TRBV30; j_gene: TRBJ1-2; abundance: -; d_gene: -; CDR3nt: TGTGCCTGGAGTACGGGAAACTATGGCTACACCTTC; CDR3aa: CAWSTGNYGYTF
v_gene: TRBV6-5; j_gene: TRBJ2-2; abundance: -; d_gene: -; CDR3nt: TGTGCCAGCCAAAGGACTTTTAACACCGGGGAGCTGTTTTTT; CDR3aa: CASQRTFNTGELFF
v_gene: TRBV2; j_gene: TRBJ2-7; abundance: -; d_gene: -; CDR3nt: TGTGCCAGCAGTGAAAGACAGGCCCCCTACGAGCAGTACTTC; CDR3aa: CASSERQAPYEQYF
v_gene: TRBV28; j_gene: TRBJ1-2; abundance: -; d_gene: -; CDR3nt: TGTGCCAGCAGTCGTCTCAGCTATGGCTACACCTTC; CDR3aa: CASSRLSYGYTF